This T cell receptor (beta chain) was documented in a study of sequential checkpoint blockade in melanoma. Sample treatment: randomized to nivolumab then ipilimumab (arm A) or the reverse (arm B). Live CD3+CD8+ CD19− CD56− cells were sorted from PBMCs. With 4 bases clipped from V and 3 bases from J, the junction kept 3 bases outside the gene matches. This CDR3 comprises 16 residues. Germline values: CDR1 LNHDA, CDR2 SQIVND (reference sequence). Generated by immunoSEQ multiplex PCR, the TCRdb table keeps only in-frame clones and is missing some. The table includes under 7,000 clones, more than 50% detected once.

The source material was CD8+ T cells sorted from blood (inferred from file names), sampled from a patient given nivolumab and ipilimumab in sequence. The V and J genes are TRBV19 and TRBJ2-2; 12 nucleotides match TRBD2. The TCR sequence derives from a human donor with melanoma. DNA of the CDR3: TGTGCCAGTAGTAACGGACTAGCGGGGTACACCGGGGAGCTGTTTTTT. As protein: CASSNGLAGYTGELFF. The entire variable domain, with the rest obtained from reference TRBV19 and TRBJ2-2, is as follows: DGGITQSPKYLFRKEGQNVTLSCEQNLNHDAMYWYRQDPGQGLRLIYYSQIVNDFQKGDIAEGYSVSREKKESFPLTVTSAQKNPTAFYLCASSNGLAGYTGELFFGEGSRLTVL.